This TCR beta chain appears in the sequencing data of a study of blood T cell repertoires in COVID-19 (dated by TCRdb to 2020 to 2022). For the study in its entirety: Collaborator samples came from the United States, Italy and Spain and covered acute and convalescent phases of COVID-19. Deeply sampled blood TCRbeta repertoires from subjects exposed to, actively infected with, or recovered from COVID-19 were included in the dataset. The samples were drawn from the first 160 participants of the ongoing ImmuneRACE study and from 950 to 1,500 subjects provided by 6 global collaborators. Nearly every sample came with metadata listing a de-identified subject ID, COVID-19 status, age in years and sex. HLA class I and class II types, where available, came from metadata supplied by the sample provider rather than from assay-based typing. The repertoires were released in a freely available public database meant as a resource for research on the immune response to SARS-CoV-2. The material from the prospective study consisted of cDNA or gDNA derived from T cells, B-cell-depleted T cells, or PBMCs. Study-wide findings and limitations: The quantity of clinical and demographic metadata differed by source and by participant and was supplied without curation.

Participants in the prospective study were aged roughly 18 to 90 years, lived in more than 20 United States geographic areas, and enrolled through a virtual design. To assign participants to cohorts, the prospective study relied on clinical history that participants themselves reported in a screening survey and a study questionnaire. ImmuneRACE Cohort 3 recovered participants were defined by two consecutive negative NP/OP PCR tests, healthcare professional clearance, or symptom resolution. Mobile phlebotomists in the prospective study collected whole blood, serum and a nasopharyngeal or oropharyngeal swab from every participant. Prospective study participants could optionally give additional blood draws and questionnaires over an approximately two-month period. Blood samples from the prospective study were shipped frozen or at room temperature prior to DNA extraction. TCRbeta CDR3 regions were amplified from genomic DNA using the immunoSEQ Assay, a bias-controlled multiplex PCR. The paper's processing steps were these. Nucleated cell counts per sample were estimated from amplification of reference gene primers within the assay. Sequence reads were collapsed and filtered to measure the absolute abundance of every unique TCRbeta CDR3 rearrangement. For each sample, productive Simpson clonality was calculated by taking the square root of Simpson's diversity index across productive rearrangements. The immuneACCESS repertoire file appears here via TCRdb, limited to in-frame rearrangements. These files lack a portion of the clones; in checked studies, under half of the deficit traces to unresolved V genes, and the cause of the others is not known. The V and J calls and the clone size are those of that table, but D and trimming were determined from the DNA. For this sample there are fewer than 150,000 clones; roughly four fifths appear just once. More than 15% of the sample is held by the ten biggest clonotypes.

V is cut by 4 bases and J by 2 bases, and the space between the germline ends is 6 bases. According to the germline V gene, CDR1 reads KGHDR and CDR2 reads SFDVKD. The CDR3 spans 13 residues, from the cysteine through the phenylalanine. Only the CDR3 DNA is retained, 39 bases long and in frame from the first base. Concerning this clone: The antigen it binds to is not known. Base qualities are not recorded, but no much larger clone differs from it by a single base.

What was sequenced was PBMCs or T cells enriched from blood (not recorded which). This TCR came from a young man who had recovered from COVID-19. Recombination connected TRBV24-1 to TRBJ2-3; no D gene can be assigned with confidence. The nucleotide sequence is TGTGCCACCAGTGAGTTCTCCACAGATACGCAGTATTTT. The translation is CATSEFSTDTQYF.